This T cell receptor (beta chain) was retrieved from a study of regulatory T cells in long-lasting Graves disease (dated by TCRdb to the early 2020s). Context from the whole study: Antithyroid drugs had been taken for less than 3 months by newly diagnosed Graves' disease patients. The study was registered as a clinical trial and conducted in China. A total of roughly 33 samples underwent TCR sequencing: around 13 from persistent and roughly 20 from newly diagnosed Graves' disease patients. Persistent Graves' disease patients were compared with newly diagnosed Graves' disease patients by peripheral blood TCR sequencing and RNA sequencing.

Library generation was performed with multiplex PCR. Reads for this sample came from an Illumina HiSeq 4000. CDR3 regions were amplified by Arm-PCR with iRepertoire HTBI primers to construct TCR beta libraries. PCR products were gel purified before sequencing. In the source study's methods: Gene usage analysis of CDR3 amino acid clonotypes used the 62 TRBV and 14 to 15 TRBJ segments found across samples. COPE and FqMerger were used to merge filtered high-quality paired reads into contigs. BLAST was used to align contigs to the IMGT TRBV, TRBD and TRBJ reference genes, and CDR3 was defined following IMGT. Highly expanded clones were defined as clonotypes with a frequency above 0.1%. Repertoire diversity was measured by Shannon entropy, and V-J evenness by the Gini coefficient. Public clonotypes were defined as clonotypes shared by more than one individual. The public reads were run again by TCRdb, first through fastp at Q25 and then through MiXCR, and only productive beta chains were kept. All rows with the same CDR3 protein become a single entry with the most common DNA and genes. These V and J calls originate from TCRdb's pipeline instead of the authors' own analysis. The sample table shows hundreds of thousands of distinct CDR3 sequences, and 15% to 19% are seen once. 22% of the sample goes to the ten largest clones.

This clonotype has ten or more counts. It has no known antigen specificity. Base qualities are missing; no much larger clone stands one base away. This specimen's time point label, per the study, means: newly diagnosed GD, antithyroid drugs for less than 3 months. For both TCR sequencing and RNA sequencing, RNA was extracted from PBMCs in TRIzol. The diagnosis of Graves' disease followed American Thyroid Association guidelines. Patients for the study were recruited at an endocrinology department in Xi'an, China. Each patient gave 7.5 to 10 milliliters of peripheral blood, collected in an EDTA anticoagulant tube. Ficoll Paque Plus density gradient separation was used to isolate PBMCs, and no further T cell sorting was performed. An Agilent 2100 Bioanalyzer and agarose gel were used to check RNA quality, while a NanoDrop 2000 measured RNA concentration. The V end loses 6 bases and the J end loses 4 bases, and a stretch of 16 bases separates them. Taken from cysteine to phenylalanine, the CDR3 has 15 residues. Only CDR3 DNA is held: 45 bases, read in frame from base 1. According to the germline V gene (reference sequence), CDR1 reads SEHNR and CDR2 reads FQNEAQ.

Results and caveats for the whole study, not just this receptor: The authors acknowledged the small sample size as a limitation that may reduce accuracy. Sequencing and analysis were restricted to the TCR beta chain. Compared with newly diagnosed patients, patients with persistent Graves' disease had lower TCR Shannon entropy and fewer highly expanded clones, which suggests clonal expansion. TRBV28, TRBJ1-2 and TRBJ2-5 were preferentially used in persistent disease, while TRBV20-1 and TRBJ2-1 were favored in newly diagnosed disease. Persistent patients shared more public clonotypes among themselves (2,741) than newly diagnosed patients did (more than 950). Because the primary lesion, thyroid tissue, could not be accessed, the study looked at peripheral blood alone.

The material was peripheral blood mononuclear cells (PBMCs), obtained at new diagnosis, from a patient treated with antithyroid drugs. The rearranged chain carries TRBV7-9 and TRBJ1-3; the D segment cannot be called with confidence. This TCR was recovered from a female donor with Graves disease. For the CDR3, the sequence is CASRSTQGSGNTIYF. The bases read TGTGCCAGCAGGTCAACTCAAGGGTCGGGAAACACCATATATTTT.